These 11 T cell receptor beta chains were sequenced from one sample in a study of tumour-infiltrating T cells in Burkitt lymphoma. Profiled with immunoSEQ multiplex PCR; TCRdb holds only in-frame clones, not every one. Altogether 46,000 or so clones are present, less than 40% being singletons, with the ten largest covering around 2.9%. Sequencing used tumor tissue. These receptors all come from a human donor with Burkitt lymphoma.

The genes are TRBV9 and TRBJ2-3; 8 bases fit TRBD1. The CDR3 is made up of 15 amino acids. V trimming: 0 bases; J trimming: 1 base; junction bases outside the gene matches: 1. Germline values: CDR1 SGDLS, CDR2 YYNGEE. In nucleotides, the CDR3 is TGTGCCAGCAGCGTAGGGGGACAGGGCACAGATACGCAGTATTTT. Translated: CASSVGGQGTDTQYF.

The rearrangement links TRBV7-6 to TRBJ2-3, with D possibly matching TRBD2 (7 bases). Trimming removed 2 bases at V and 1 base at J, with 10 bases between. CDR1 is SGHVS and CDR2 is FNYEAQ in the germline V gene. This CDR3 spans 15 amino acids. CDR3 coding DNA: TGTGCCAGCAGCTTACGGGGGGCCGGCACAGATACGCAGTATTTT. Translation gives CASSLRGAGTDTQYF.

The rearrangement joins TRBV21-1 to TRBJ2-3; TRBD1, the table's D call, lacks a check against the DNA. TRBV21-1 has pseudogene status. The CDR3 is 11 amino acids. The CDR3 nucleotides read TGTGCCAGCAGCAAGACAGGGGGCGAGTATTTT. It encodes CASSKTGGEYF.

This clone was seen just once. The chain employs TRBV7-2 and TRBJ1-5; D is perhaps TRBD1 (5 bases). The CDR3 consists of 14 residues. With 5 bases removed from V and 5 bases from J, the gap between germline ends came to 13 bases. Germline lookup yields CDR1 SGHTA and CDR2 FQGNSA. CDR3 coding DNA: TGTGCCAGCAGCCCCGGTGGGGGTCATCAGCCCCAGCATTTT. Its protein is CASSPGGGHQPQHF.

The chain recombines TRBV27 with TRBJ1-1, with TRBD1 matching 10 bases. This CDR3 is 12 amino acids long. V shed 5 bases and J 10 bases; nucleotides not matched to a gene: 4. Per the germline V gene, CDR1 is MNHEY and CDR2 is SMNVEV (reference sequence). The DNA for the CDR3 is TGTGCCAGCAGTCCCCGGACAGGGGGAGCTTTCTTT. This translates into CASSPRTGGAFF.

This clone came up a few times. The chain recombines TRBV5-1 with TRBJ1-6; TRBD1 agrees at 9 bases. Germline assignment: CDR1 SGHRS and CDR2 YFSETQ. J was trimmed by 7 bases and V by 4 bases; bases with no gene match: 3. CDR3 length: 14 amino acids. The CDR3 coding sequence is TGCGCCAGCAGCCCGGGACAGGGCAATTCACCCCTCCACTTT. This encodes CASSPGQGNSPLHF.

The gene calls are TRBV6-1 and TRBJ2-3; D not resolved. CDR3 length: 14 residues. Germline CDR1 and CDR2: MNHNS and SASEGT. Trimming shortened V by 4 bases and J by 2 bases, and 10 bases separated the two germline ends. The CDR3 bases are TGTGCCAGCAGTGGTTTTGGCCCCACAGATACGCAGTATTTT. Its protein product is CASSGFGPTDTQYF.

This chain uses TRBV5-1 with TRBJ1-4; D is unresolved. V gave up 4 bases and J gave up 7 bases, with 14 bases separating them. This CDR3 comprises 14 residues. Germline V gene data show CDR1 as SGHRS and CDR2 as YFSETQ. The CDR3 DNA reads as TGCGCCAGCAGCCTGTCCAACCCGGGTGAAAAACTGTTTTTT. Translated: CASSLSNPGEKLFF.

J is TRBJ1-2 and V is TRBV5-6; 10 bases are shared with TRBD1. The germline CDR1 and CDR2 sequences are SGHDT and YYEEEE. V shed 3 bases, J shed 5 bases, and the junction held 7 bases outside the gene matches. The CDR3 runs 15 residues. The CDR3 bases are TGTGCCAGCAGCTACATCCGGGACAGGGGATATGGCTACACCTTC. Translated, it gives CASSYIRDRGYGYTF.

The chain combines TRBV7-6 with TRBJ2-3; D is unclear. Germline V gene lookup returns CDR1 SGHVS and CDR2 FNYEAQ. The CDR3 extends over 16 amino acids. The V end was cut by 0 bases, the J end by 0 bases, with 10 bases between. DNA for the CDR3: TGTGCCAGCAGCTTAGCGCTCAGCCGTAGCACAGATACGCAGTATTTT. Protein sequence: CASSLALSRSTDTQYF.

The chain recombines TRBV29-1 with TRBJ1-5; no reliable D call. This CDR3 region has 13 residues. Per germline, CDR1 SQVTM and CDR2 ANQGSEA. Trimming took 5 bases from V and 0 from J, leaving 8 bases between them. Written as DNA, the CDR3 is TGCAGCGTTCGTAACGATAGCAATCAGCCCCAGCATTTT. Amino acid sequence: CSVRNDSNQPQHF. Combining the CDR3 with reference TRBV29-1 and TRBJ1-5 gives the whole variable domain SAVISQKPSRDICQRGTSLTIQCQVDSQVTMMFWYRQQPGQSLTLIATANQGSEATYESGFVIDKFPISRPNLTFSTLTVSNMSPEDSSIYLCSVRNDSNQPQHFGDGTRLSIL.